This is a list of T cell receptor beta chains from one sample in a study of cytomegalovirus exposure and HLA in healthy donors. Generated by immunoSEQ multiplex PCR, the TCRdb table keeps only in-frame clones and is missing some. The repertoire has fewer than 150,000 clones, 80% of them found once; the top ten carry 2% to 2.5%. The sample was PBMCs. The source of these receptors is a man aged 25 to 40 in good health and CMV-seronegative. Both conserved end residues are part of each CDR3.

TRBJ2-7	TRBV5-4	CASSPMAGSDEQYF
TRBJ1-5	TRBV6-1	CASSEWAGPNQPQHF
TRBJ1-2	TRBV10-3	CAIGGTGSRGYTF
TRBJ2-7	TRBV13	CASSPVLAGGGVYEQYF
TRBJ2-3	TRBV5-8	CASSRGWVRTEFTDTQYF
TRBJ1-2	TRBV25-1	CASSSLRGFSF
TRBJ2-1	TRBV4-2	CASSQEGGGSSYNEQFF
TRBJ2-7	TRBV10-1	CASSGGLAESYEQYF
TRBJ2-7	TRBV15	CATSRSGQAYEQYF
TRBJ1-1	TRBV5-1	CASSLSSTAEQAFF
TRBJ2-1	TRBV4-1	CASSRGLAGGKYNEQFF
TRBJ2-7	TRBV5-1	CASSLGAGVDYEQYF
TRBJ2-2	TRBV10-1	CASSNTHTGELFF
TRBJ1-2	TRBV11-2	CASSSGVSPLNYGYTF
TRBJ2-7	TRBV5-1	CASSFGNYEQYF
TRBJ1-5	TRBV28	CASRSQLRAGDQPQHF
-	TRBV5-1	CASSPGAGTDEQYF
TRBJ1-2	TRBV27	CASSFRGNYGYTF
TRBJ1-1	TRBV28	CASSPHRQGNVEAFF
TRBJ2-5	TRBV18	CASSLKWIGAETQYF
TRBJ2-7	TRBV28	CASSSLTGAVDEQYF
TRBJ2-5	TRBV10-1	CASSDAGRGETQYF
TRBJ1-6	TRBV7-8	CASSLYADNSPLHF
TRBJ1-3	TRBV6-1	CASSARGGGNTIYF
TRBJ2-1	TRBV2	CASTHTREGDPYNEQFF
TRBJ2-2	TRBV27	CASRGGTGELFF
-	TRBV5-1	CASSRQGDSTYEQYF
TRBJ1-3	TRBV6-1	CASSDRIGLARNTIYF